The rows below give T cell receptor beta chains drawn from one sample of a study of patients and donors after allogeneic stem cell transplantation. TCRdb reprocessed the RT-PCR reads via MiXCR and lists one record per CDR3 protein. Among 20,000 to 25,000 distinct CDR3 sequences listed, around 31% were seen once. Sequencing input: blood, either unsorted or a sorted T cell fraction (not recorded which). The receptors stem from a human donor who was either an allogeneic HSCT recipient or a stem cell or donor lymphocyte infusion donor (not recorded which). It is not recorded whose cells these are; they may come from a transplant donor. CDR3s include the opening cysteine and the closing phenylalanine or tryptophan. Each record gives: CDR3 length, J gene, clone size, D gene, V gene, CDR3 DNA, CDR3 protein. A D gene is named only where the DNA matches it firmly. Only some rows state a clone size, as once, few, many or a class for expanded clones.

length: 17; J: TRBJ2-2; size: few; D: .; V: TRBV13; DNA: TGTGCCAGCAGCGGAGGGTGCGGGACCTCGAACACCGGGGAGCTGTTTTTT; CDR3: CASSGGCGTSNTGELFF
length: 13; J: TRBJ1-2; size: few; D: .; V: TRBV7-2; DNA: TGTGCCAGCAGCCAAGGGGGGGGCTATGGCTACACCTTC; CDR3: CASSQGGGYGYTF
length: 12; J: TRBJ2-7; size: .; D: .; V: TRBV20-1; DNA: TGCAGTGCTAGAGGCATCGCCTACGAGCAGTACTTC; CDR3: CSARGIAYEQYF
length: 13; J: TRBJ1-6; size: many; D: .; V: TRBV20-1; DNA: TGCAGTGCTAGAGTGGGTGTTAATTCACCCCTCCACTTT; CDR3: CSARVGVNSPLHF
length: 19; J: TRBJ1-2; size: .; D: .; V: TRBV9; DNA: TGTGCCAGCAGCGTAGCCGTTAGCCCCGGCCCCGCGACTATCTATGGCTACACCTTC; CDR3: CASSVAVSPGPATIYGYTF
length: 15; J: TRBJ1-4; size: .; D: .; V: TRBV18; DNA: TGTGCCAGCTCACCACGGACAGCAACTAATGAAAAACTGTTTTTT; CDR3: CASSPRTATNEKLFF
length: 14; J: TRBJ1-2; size: few; D: TRBD1; V: TRBV12-3/TRBV12-4; DNA: TGTGCCAGCAGAATACAGGGGGCGGCCTATGGCTACACCTTC; CDR3: CASRIQGAAYGYTF
length: 13; J: TRBJ1-2; size: many; D: .; V: TRBV12-3/TRBV12-4; DNA: TGTGCCAGCAGTCTTATCCACGTTAATGGCTACACCTTC; CDR3: CASSLIHVNGYTF
length: 14; J: TRBJ1-3; size: .; D: .; V: TRBV10-3; DNA: TGTGCCATCGGAGGACAGCCTGATGGAAACACCATATATTTT; CDR3: CAIGGQPDGNTIYF
length: 12; J: TRBJ1-2; size: .; D: TRBD1; V: TRBV24-1; DNA: TGTGCCACGAACGACAGGGGTAATGGCTACACCTTC; CDR3: CATNDRGNGYTF
length: 17; J: TRBJ2-5; size: few; D: TRBD1; V: TRBV5-1; DNA: TGCGCCAGTAAACGCCCCCTGGGACAGGGGTACCAAGAGACCCAGTACTTC; CDR3: CASKRPLGQGYQETQYF
length: 14; J: TRBJ1-3; size: few; D: .; V: TRBV5-1; DNA: TGCGCCAGCAGAGAGCCCGAGTTCGGAAACACCATATATTTT; CDR3: CASREPEFGNTIYF
length: 16; J: TRBJ1-2; size: .; D: .; V: TRBV4-3; DNA: TGCGCCAGCAGCCAAGACTACGGCACAGGATGGGATGGCTACACCTTC; CDR3: CASSQDYGTGWDGYTF
length: 13; J: TRBJ2-2; size: .; D: .; V: TRBV5-5; DNA: TGTGCCAGCAGCTTAATTATCACCGGGGAGCTGTTTTTT; CDR3: CASSLIITGELFF
length: 13; J: TRBJ1-5; size: many; D: .; V: TRBV5-1; DNA: TGCGCCAGCAGCTTGGAATCCAATCAGCCCCAGCATTTT; CDR3: CASSLESNQPQHF
length: 12; J: TRBJ2-1; size: few; D: .; V: TRBV28; DNA: TGTGCCAGCAGTTTAGGCTGGGCCTGGAAGTTCTTC; CDR3: CASSLGWAWKFF
length: 14; J: TRBJ1-1; size: .; D: TRBD1; V: TRBV11-1; DNA: TGTGCCAGCAGCTTAGGGACAGGGGACGTAGAAGCTTTCTTT; CDR3: CASSLGTGDVEAFF
length: 14; J: TRBJ1-2; size: .; D: .; V: TRBV5-6; DNA: TGTGCCAGCGACGGTGGGGCGTCGAACTATGGCTACACCTTC; CDR3: CASDGGASNYGYTF
length: 10; J: TRBJ2-5; size: few; D: .; V: TRBV29-1; DNA: TGCAGCGGGGGGGTAGAGACCCAGTACTTC; CDR3: CSGGVETQYF
length: 12; J: TRBJ1-2; size: many; D: .; V: TRBV12-3/TRBV12-4; DNA: TGTGCCAGCAAGGGACAAGGATGGGGCTACACCTTC; CDR3: CASKGQGWGYTF
length: 18; J: TRBJ2-3; size: few; D: .; V: TRBV15; DNA: TGTGCCACCAGCAGCCAGCTCCGGACCTTACGACACACAGATACGCAGTATTTT; CDR3: CATSSQLRTLRHTDTQYF
length: 16; J: TRBJ2-1; size: .; D: .; V: TRBV18; DNA: TGTGCCAGCTCACCCCCGGCGGCAGGGAGAAGTGATGAGCAGTTCTTC; CDR3: CASSPPAAGRSDEQFF
length: 15; J: TRBJ1-2; size: .; D: TRBD1; V: TRBV6-5; DNA: TGTGCCAGCAAATCTCCTCATGACAGGGACTATGGCTACACCTTC; CDR3: CASKSPHDRDYGYTF
length: 14; J: TRBJ1-1; size: many; D: .; V: TRBV18; DNA: TGTGCCAGCTCACCCGGACGGCTGAACACTGAAGCTTTCTTT; CDR3: CASSPGRLNTEAFF
length: 14; J: TRBJ1-6; size: .; D: .; V: TRBV9; DNA: TGTGCCAGCAGCGTAGCGGGCGATGATTCACCCCTCCACTTT; CDR3: CASSVAGDDSPLHF
length: 14; J: TRBJ1-1; size: few; D: .; V: TRBV20-1; DNA: TGCAGTGCGGAACGGGAAAGACGGACGACTGAAGCTTTCTTT; CDR3: CSAERERRTTEAFF
length: 16; J: TRBJ1-2; size: few; D: .; V: TRBV6-5; DNA: TGTGCCAGCAGGGGGTTACGGGGAGGCGCTAACTATGGCTACACCTTC; CDR3: CASRGLRGGANYGYTF
length: 15; J: TRBJ1-1; size: .; D: TRBD1; V: TRBV30; DNA: TGTGCCTGGAGTGAACTAGGACAGGGGGACACTGAAGCTTTCTTT; CDR3: CAWSELGQGDTEAFF
length: 16; J: TRBJ1-2; size: few; D: .; V: TRBV5-1; DNA: TGCGCCAGCAGCTTGGGATGGGAGAAGGCAAAGGATGGCTACACCTTC; CDR3: CASSLGWEKAKDGYTF
length: 14; J: TRBJ1-3; size: few; D: TRBD1; V: TRBV10-3; DNA: TGTGCCACCTCACGGGACAGCTCTGGAAACACCATATATTTT; CDR3: CATSRDSSGNTIYF
length: 13; J: TRBJ2-2; size: .; D: .; V: TRBV15; DNA: TGTGCCACCAGCAGGGGGTACACCGGGGAGCTGTTTTTT; CDR3: CATSRGYTGELFF
length: 12; J: TRBJ1-5; size: few; D: .; V: TRBV12-3/TRBV12-4; DNA: TGTGCCAGCAGGGGACCAGATCAGCCCCAGCATTTT; CDR3: CASRGPDQPQHF
length: 15; J: TRBJ1-4; size: few; D: TRBD1; V: TRBV11-2; DNA: TGTGCCAGCAGCCCGACAGGGGTCGGGGGTGAAAAACTGTTTTTT; CDR3: CASSPTGVGGEKLFF
length: 13; J: TRBJ2-7; size: .; D: .; V: TRBV7-3; DNA: TGTGCCAGCAGCTTAGACCCTTTCAACGAGCAGTACTTC; CDR3: CASSLDPFNEQYF
length: 15; J: TRBJ1-5; size: once; D: TRBD1; V: TRBV27; DNA: TGTGCCAGCAGGGGACAGGGACGTCGCAATCAGCCCCAGCATTTT; CDR3: CASRGQGRRNQPQHF
length: 16; J: TRBJ2-3; size: .; D: .; V: TRBV24-1; DNA: TGTGCCACCAGTGATTGGACGGCGGTCCTGGCAGATACGCAGTATTTT; CDR3: CATSDWTAVLADTQYF
length: 14; J: TRBJ1-5; size: .; D: TRBD1; V: TRBV20-1; DNA: TGCAGTGCTATCGACAGGGACAGCAATCAGCCCCAGCATTTT; CDR3: CSAIDRDSNQPQHF
length: 16; J: TRBJ2-2; size: .; D: TRBD1; V: TRBV7-8; DNA: TGTGCCAGCAGCGCCCCGACAGGGGTCAACACCGGGGAGCTGTTTTTT; CDR3: CASSAPTGVNTGELFF
length: 17; J: TRBJ1-1; size: few; D: TRBD1; V: TRBV6-6; DNA: TGTGCCAGCAGAAGCTCCGGGACAGGGGGGAAGAACACTGAAGCTTTCTTT; CDR3: CASRSSGTGGKNTEAFF
length: 15; J: TRBJ2-3; size: .; D: .; V: TRBV10-3; DNA: TGTGCCATCAGTGAAAGGGGAACTAGCACAGATACGCAGTATTTT; CDR3: CAISERGTSTDTQYF
length: 11; J: TRBJ2-1; size: .; D: .; V: TRBV10-3; DNA: TGTGCCATCAGTGAGGACAATGAGCAGTTCTTC; CDR3: CAISEDNEQFF
length: 16; J: TRBJ1-4; size: .; D: .; V: TRBV27; DNA: TGTGCCAGCAGTTTGGCCCCGGTCCTCCGTGGCGAAAAACTGTTTTTT; CDR3: CASSLAPVLRGEKLFF
length: 15; J: TRBJ1-4; size: .; D: TRBD1; V: TRBV18; DNA: TGTGCCAGCTCACTTTACGGGACAGGAGGGCAAAAACTGTTTTTT; CDR3: CASSLYGTGGQKLFF
length: 15; J: TRBJ1-6; size: .; D: TRBD1; V: TRBV5-6; DNA: TGTGCCAGCAGCTGGACAGGGGACCATAATTCACCCCTCCACTTT; CDR3: CASSWTGDHNSPLHF
length: 14; J: TRBJ1-2; size: many; D: .; V: TRBV10-2; DNA: TGCGCCAGCTCCGCTGGGCCTCGTGCGTCTGGCTACACCTTC; CDR3: CASSAGPRASGYTF
length: 12; J: TRBJ1-6; size: medium-sized; D: .; V: TRBV12-3/TRBV12-4; DNA: TGTGCCAGCAGTTTCTTTAATTCACCCCTCCACTTT; CDR3: CASSFFNSPLHF
length: 15; J: TRBJ1-6; size: .; D: TRBD1; V: TRBV28; DNA: TGTGCCAGCAGCCACAGGGGGAACGTAGGGTCACCCCTCCACTTT; CDR3: CASSHRGNVGSPLHF
length: 14; J: TRBJ1-6; size: .; D: TRBD1; V: TRBV9; DNA: TGTGCCAGCAGCGTGGGACAGGGGGATTCACCCCTCCACTTT; CDR3: CASSVGQGDSPLHF
length: 13; J: TRBJ2-5; size: .; D: TRBD1; V: TRBV12-3/TRBV12-4; DNA: TGTGCCAGCGGACAGGGGGGCCAAGAGACCCAGTACTTC; CDR3: CASGQGGQETQYF
length: 15; J: TRBJ2-5; size: .; D: TRBD2; V: TRBV12-3/TRBV12-4; DNA: TGTGCCAGCAGTTTCCAGCGGGGTGCACCGGGGGCCCAGTACTTC; CDR3: CASSFQRGAPGAQYF
length: 14; J: TRBJ1-1; size: few; D: .; V: TRBV6-1; DNA: TGTGCCAGTTTAAGCAGGGGCATGAACACTGAAGCTTTCTTT; CDR3: CASLSRGMNTEAFF
length: 14; J: TRBJ1-5; size: .; D: TRBD1; V: TRBV2; DNA: TGTGCCAGCAGTCTGACAGGGGGAGTTCAGCCCCAGCATTTT; CDR3: CASSLTGGVQPQHF
length: 14; J: TRBJ1-6; size: few; D: TRBD1; V: TRBV27; DNA: TGTGCCAGCAGTTTCCAGGGGGCGAATTCACCCCTCCACTTT; CDR3: CASSFQGANSPLHF
length: 13; J: TRBJ1-1; size: .; D: .; V: TRBV4-3; DNA: TGCGCCAGCAGCCAAGATCTTGAAACTGAAGCTTTCTTT; CDR3: CASSQDLETEAFF
length: 14; J: TRBJ1-3; size: .; D: .; V: TRBV20-1; DNA: TGCAGTGCTAGAGTGGGGAACTCTGGAAACACCATATATTTT; CDR3: CSARVGNSGNTIYF
length: 15; J: TRBJ1-3; size: .; D: TRBD1; V: TRBV28; DNA: TGTGCCAGCAGTTTAAGGGACAGGGTTATCAACACCATATATTTT; CDR3: CASSLRDRVINTIYF